These 13 T cell receptor beta chains were all obtained from the same sample, sequenced in a study of cytomegalovirus exposure and HLA in healthy donors. The PCR had 60 Vbeta and 13 Jbeta primers. Data came from immunoSEQ multiplex PCR; TCRdb stores just in-frame clones and leaves some out. The data hold tens of thousands of clones, with 75% to 85% observed a single time. Sequencing was performed on PBMCs. The receptors shown here come from a young man in good health and CMV-seronegative.

The V call is TRBV5-4, the J call TRBJ2-5, with 9 bases aligning to TRBD1. The J call may be faulty, since TRBJ2-7 better matches the DNA end. Germline V gene data show CDR1 as SGHNT and CDR2 as YYREEE (reference sequence). The CDR3 consists of 14 residues. In nucleotides, the CDR3 is TGTGCCAGCAGCTCCCGGGACAGGGACCACGAGCAGTACTTC. It codes for CASSSRDRDHEQYF.

The chain employs TRBV6-5 and TRBJ2-7; 9 bases match TRBD1. The V gene's germline CDR1 is MNHEY and CDR2 SVGAGI. The CDR3 length is 16 residues. V shed 0 bases and J 0 bases; nucleotides not matched to a gene: 3. The CDR3, as DNA: TGTGCCAGCAGTTACTCGGGGACAGGGTACTCCTACGAGCAGTACTTC. Protein: CASSYSGTGYSYEQYF.

The rearrangement links TRBV29-1 to TRBJ2-7; 9 bases line up with TRBD2. The CDR3 contains 12 residues. CDR1 SQVTM and CDR2 ANQGSEA come from the germline V gene. The ends lost 6 bases at V and 2 bases at J; junction bases unmatched: 2. The CDR3 protein is CSVAGGAYEQYF. DNA for the CDR3: TGCAGCGTAGCGGGAGGAGCCTACGAGCAGTACTTC.

This clone has more than one count but fewer than ten. The V call is TRBV6-5, the J call TRBJ2-7; the match to TRBD2 covers 7 bases. The CDR3 loop spans 14 amino acids. The ends lost 6 bases at V and 0 bases at J; junction bases unmatched: 5. Germline CDR1 reads MNHEY; CDR2 reads SVGAGI. The CDR3 loop is CASSLGGTSYEQYF. CDR3 DNA: TGTGCCAGCAGCCTCGGGGGGACCTCCTACGAGCAGTACTTC.

The J gene is TRBJ1-1, the V gene TRBV6-1, with unresolved D. The V end was cut by 6 bases, the J end by 7 bases, with 6 bases between. The CDR3 length is 10 residues. Per germline, CDR1 MNHNS and CDR2 SASEGT. The DNA of the CDR3 is TGTGCCAGCAGGGGCATTGAAGCTTTCTTT. Its translation is CASRGIEAFF.

The chain combines TRBV7-2 with TRBJ2-5; D is unresolved. Per germline, CDR1 SGHTA and CDR2 FQGNSA. The CDR3 is 15 residues long. V lost 4 bases and J lost 2, with 14 bases in between. The CDR3 here is CASSSRQAAQETQYF. CDR3 nucleotide sequence: TGTGCCAGCAGCTCACGGCAGGCAGCTCAAGAGACCCAGTACTTC.

This chain connects TRBV11-3 to TRBJ2-3; 11 bases map to TRBD2. V lost 0 bases and J lost 1; bases outside the gene matches: 0. The CDR3 extends over 16 amino acids. CDR1 SGHNT and CDR2 YENEEA come from the germline V gene. The CDR3 DNA reads TGTGCCAGCAGCTTAGAGACTAGCGGGGGCACAGATACGCAGTATTTT. This encodes CASSLETSGGTDTQYF. The entire variable domain, with the rest obtained from reference TRBV11-3 and TRBJ2-3, is as follows: EAGVVQSPRYKIIEKKQPVAFWCNPISGHNTLYWYLQNLGQGPELLIRYENEEAVDDSQLPKDRFSAERLKGVDSTLKIQPAELGDSAVYLCASSLETSGGTDTQYFGPGTRLTVL.

This chain uses TRBV30 with TRBJ2-7; perhaps TRBD2 as D (5 bases). Between the trimmed V and J ends, which lost 4 bases and 5 bases, there was a span of 12 bases. This CDR3 spans 12 amino acids. CDR1 GTSNPN and CDR2 SVGIG come from the germline V gene (reference sequence). CDR3 coding DNA: TGTGCCTGGAAGCTCGACGGGGACGAGCAGTACTTC. Its protein is CAWKLDGDEQYF.

In the case of this clone: This sample includes further DNA sequences coding for the same CDR3. This chain links TRBV4-3 with TRBJ1-1; 8 bases are shared with TRBD1. The CDR3 extends over 18 amino acids. V shed 3 bases, J shed 2 bases, and the junction held 14 bases outside the gene matches. Germline CDR1 reads LGHNA; CDR2 reads YSLEER. The CDR3 nucleotides are TGCGCCAGCAGCCAGTATCCAGGGGGCGCGGGGTTTAACACTGAAGCTTTCTTT. Residues: CASSQYPGGAGFNTEAFF.

The chain recombines TRBV29-1 with TRBJ1-1; weak D call: TRBD1 (5 bases). The CDR3 extends over 14 amino acids. V was cut by 1 base and J by 0 bases, with 9 bases left in between. The germline V gene encodes CDR1 SQVTM and CDR2 ANQGSEA. As DNA, the CDR3 is TGCAGCGTTGAAGTGGCAGGGATGAACACTGAAGCTTTCTTT. Its protein product is CSVEVAGMNTEAFF.

This rearrangement joins TRBV7-2 to TRBJ1-5, with D unclear. The ends were cut back, 4 bases at V and 9 bases at J, with 13 bases in the middle. Germline CDR1 SGHTA, CDR2 FQGNSA. The CDR3 contains 13 residues. As DNA, the CDR3 is TGTGCCAGCAGCTCGGACTCGGGCCGGCCCCAGCATTTT. Translating gives CASSSDSGRPQHF.

This chain uses TRBV9 with TRBJ1-5, with D possibly being TRBD1 (5 bases). Germline values: CDR1 SGDLS, CDR2 YYNGEE. The CDR3 loop spans 14 amino acids. The V and J ends lost 4 bases and 7 bases respectively, with 15 bases between them. CDR3 nucleotides: TGTGCCAGCAGCTTCCAGGGAACTAGCCAGCCCCAGCATTTT. Translating gives CASSFQGTSQPQHF.

The chain employs TRBV6-1 and TRBJ1-2, with D maybe TRBD1 (6 bases). Germline V gene data show CDR1 as MNHNS and CDR2 as SASEGT. The CDR3 contains 12 residues. Trimming removed 8 bases from V and 5 bases from J, with 12 bases in between. This CDR3 is CASHGGRYGYTF. The CDR3, as DNA: TGTGCCAGCCATGGGGGCAGGTATGGCTACACCTTC.